Below are 26 T cell receptor beta chains sequenced from a single sample in a study of OX40 agonist ivuxolimab in advanced cancers. Clones were read by immunoSEQ multiplex PCR, and TCRdb kept only the in-frame ones, dropping some. This sample has 50,000 to 65,000 clones; 85% to 95% occur once, and the top ten carry over 7.5%. The specimen comprised CD4+ or CD8+ T cells sorted from blood, sampled in a trial of the OX40 agonist ivuxolimab. Every receptor here comes from an adult with an advanced solid tumor such as melanoma, head and neck, liver or kidney cancer.

The chain couples TRBV19 to TRBJ2-5, with 9 bases that match TRBD2. CDR1 and CDR2 (germline): LNHDA, SQIVND (reference sequence). The CDR3 covers 11 residues. J was trimmed by 10 bases and V by 7 bases; bases with no gene match: 4. The CDR3, as DNA: TGTGCCAGTACTAGCGGGATAGACCAGTACTTC. Its protein is CASTSGIDQYF.

In this sample, this clone turned up once. The chain couples TRBV7-9 to TRBJ1-4, with 8 nucleotides matching TRBD1. CDR3 length: 17 amino acids. J was trimmed by 0 bases and V by 5 bases; bases with no gene match: 8. Germline-derived CDR1 and CDR2 are SEHNR and FQNEAQ (reference sequence). The CDR3 nucleotides read TGTGCCAGCAGCCCAGGGGGGACAGGCCCAACTAATGAAAAACTGTTTTTT. Encoded protein: CASSPGGTGPTNEKLFF. Based on the CDR3 plus reference TRBV7-9 and TRBJ1-4, the full variable domain is DTGVSQNPRHKITKRGQNVTFRCDPISEHNRLYWYRQTLGQGPEFLTYFQNEAQLEKSRLLSDRFSAERPKGSFSTLEIQRTEQGDSAMYLCASSPGGTGPTNEKLFFGSGTQLSVL.

The chain couples TRBV10-1 to TRBJ2-3; the match to TRBD2 covers 7 bases. The V and J ends lost 4 bases and 11 bases, in that order; junction bases with no gene match: 12. Germline V lookup: CDR1 WNHNN, CDR2 SYGVQD (reference sequence). This CDR3 is 14 amino acids long. As DNA, the CDR3 is TGCGCCAGCAGTGGGAGGGAGGGCCCTCGGAAGCAGTATTTT. It translates to CASSGREGPRKQYF.

The chain combines TRBV4-3 with TRBJ2-2; 7 bases are shared with TRBD1. From germline, CDR1 is LGHNA and CDR2 YSLEER. The length of the CDR3 is 17 residues. Germline trimming cut 0 bases from V and 6 bases from J; bases unmatched to any gene: 10. The CDR3 nucleotides are TGCGCCAGCAGCCAAGATTATAGGGGGCGAAGCGCCGGGGAGCTGTTTTTT. Translated, it gives CASSQDYRGRSAGELFF.

V usage is TRBV4-2 and J usage is TRBJ1-1; D is uncertain. This CDR3 has 15 amino acids. Trimming took 1 base from V and 2 from J, leaving 11 bases between them. CDR1 and CDR2 from the germline V gene are LGHNA and YNFKEQ. CDR3 in amino acids: CASSQAPRGNTEAFF. CDR3 DNA sequence: TGTGCCAGCAGCCAAGCTCCCCGAGGAAACACTGAAGCTTTCTTT.

The chain is built from TRBV29-1 and TRBJ1-1; D is unresolved. The V end was cut by 5 bases, the J end by 3 bases, with 13 bases between. CDR1 and CDR2 from the germline V gene are SQVTM and ANQGSEA. This CDR3 contains 13 residues. The CDR3 loop reads CSVIAFPDTEAFF. CDR3 coding DNA: TGCAGCGTTATTGCCTTTCCCGACACTGAAGCTTTCTTT.

The gene calls are TRBV7-8 and TRBJ2-7; 9 bases are a match to TRBD1. From germline, CDR1 is SGHVS and CDR2 FQNEAQ. J gave up 5 bases and V 6 bases, and 5 bases lay outside the gene matches. This CDR3 is 13 amino acids long. The CDR3 sequence: CASRSQGAHEQYF. CDR3 DNA sequence: TGTGCCAGCAGGTCACAGGGGGCACACGAGCAGTACTTC.

J is TRBJ2-2 and V is TRBV7-2; no clear D gene. The CDR3 extends over 12 amino acids. CDR1 SGHTA and CDR2 FQGNSA come from the germline V gene. The V end lost 4 bases, the J end lost 7 bases, and 7 bases lay between the germline ends. CDR3 protein: CASSSIYGELFF. The CDR3 DNA follows: TGTGCCAGCAGCTCGATTTACGGGGAGCTGTTTTTT.

The gene calls are TRBV7-6 and TRBJ1-5; no definite D call. The V end was cut by 1 base, the J end by 9 bases, with 10 bases between. The CDR3 is 13 residues long. Germline CDR1 is SGHVS and CDR2 is FNYEAQ. The CDR3 is CASSLGGLRPQHF. The CDR3 region has the DNA TGTGCCAGCAGCTTAGGGGGATTGAGGCCCCAGCATTTT.

The chain carries TRBV27 and TRBJ1-3, with no clear D. There are 16 residues in the CDR3. Trimming stripped 6 bases from V and 0 bases from J, with 15 bases between. The V gene's germline CDR1 is MNHEY and CDR2 SMNVEV (reference sequence). DNA of the CDR3: TGTGCCAGCAGACTCCGGGATCCTGACTCTGGAAACACCATATATTTT. Residues: CASRLRDPDSGNTIYF.

The chain has TRBV19 and TRBJ1-1, with D hard to call. Trimming cost V 1 base and J 4 bases, with 4 bases left between them. The CDR3 extends over 12 amino acids. In germline, CDR1 is LNHDA, CDR2 SQIVND (reference sequence). CDR3 region: CASSIGITEAFF. The CDR3 DNA reads TGTGCCAGTAGTATAGGAATCACTGAAGCTTTCTTT.

This chain connects TRBV27 to TRBJ2-1; D uncertain. V was cut by 2 bases and J by 7 bases, with 15 bases left in between. The CDR3 is made up of 15 amino acids. In germline, CDR1 is MNHEY, CDR2 SMNVEV (reference sequence). This chain's CDR3 is CASSLTSGLGNEQFF. CDR3 DNA sequence: TGTGCCAGCAGTTTAACTTCTGGCTTAGGGAATGAGCAGTTCTTC.

This clone showed up just once. The rearrangement uses TRBV27 and TRBJ1-2; 11 bases are a match to TRBD1. V lost 6 bases to trimming and J lost 8 bases; unmatched junction nucleotides: 14. The CDR3 is made up of 16 amino acids. Germline V gene data show CDR1 as MNHEY and CDR2 as SMNVEV (reference sequence). The CDR3 here is CASSREHGTGGEGYTF. The CDR3 bases are TGTGCCAGCAGCCGCGAGCACGGGACAGGGGGAGAGGGCTACACCTTC.

The V call is TRBV5-4, the J call TRBJ2-1; tentative D call: TRBD1 (5 bases). V was clipped by 0 bases and J by 5 bases, with 15 bases between them. Germline assignment: CDR1 SGHNT and CDR2 YYREEE (reference sequence). This CDR3 has 16 residues. CDR3 nucleotide sequence: TGTGCCAGCAGCTTGGCAGGGATTGGCACCGACAATGAGCAGTTCTTC. It specifies CASSLAGIGTDNEQFF. Full variable domain (remainder filled in from reference TRBV5-4 and TRBJ2-1): ETGVTQSPTHLIKTRGQQVTLRCSSQSGHNTVSWYQQALGQGPQFIFQYYREEENGRGNFPPRFSGLQFPNYSSELNVNALELDDSALYLCASSLAGIGTDNEQFFGPGTRLTVL.

The rearrangement joins TRBV7-6 to TRBJ2-7; D not resolved. CDR3 size: 13 residues. Per the germline V gene, CDR1 is SGHVS and CDR2 is FNYEAQ. V shed 5 bases and J shed 5 bases, with 13 bases lying between them. The CDR3 here is CASSDSNPHEQYF. The DNA for the CDR3 is TGTGCCAGCAGCGACTCAAACCCCCACGAGCAGTACTTC.

This chain links TRBV7-9 with TRBJ2-1, with 8 bases lining up with TRBD2. CDR3 size: 13 residues. The ends lost 4 bases at V and 9 bases at J; junction bases unmatched: 5. CDR1 and CDR2 (germline): SEHNR, FQNEAQ (reference sequence). The chain's CDR3 is CASSYGGAVEQFF. CDR3 DNA sequence: TGTGCCAGCAGCTACGGGGGGGCGGTTGAGCAGTTCTTC.

The gene calls are TRBV15 and TRBJ2-7; 8 bases map to TRBD1. V gave up 0 bases and J gave up 3 bases; unmatched junction bases: 10. Germline CDR1 is LNHNV and CDR2 is YYDKDF (reference sequence). CDR3 length: 17 amino acids. The chain's CDR3 is CATSRDRYRDRIYEQYF. CDR3 nucleotide sequence: TGTGCCACCAGCAGAGATAGGTACCGGGACAGGATCTACGAGCAGTACTTC.

The V and J genes are TRBV7-9 and TRBJ1-1, with no clear D. CDR1 is SEHNR, CDR2 FQNEAQ, per germline (reference sequence). This CDR3 has 14 residues. The V end lost 2 bases, the J end lost 5 bases, and 12 bases lay between the germline ends. The CDR3 protein is CASSLFQFRTEAFF. DNA of the CDR3: TGTGCCAGCAGCTTATTCCAGTTTCGAACTGAAGCTTTCTTT.

CDR3 amino acids: CASSQASGSNYEQYF. The CDR3 DNA sequence: TGCGCCAGCAGCCAAGCTAGCGGTTCTAACTACGAGCAGTACTTC. This chain connects TRBV4-3 to TRBJ2-7, with TRBD2 matching over 7 bases. J gave up 3 bases and V 1 base, and 6 bases lay outside the gene matches. This CDR3 is built from 15 residues. The germline V gene has CDR1 LGHNA and CDR2 YSLEER.

The genes are TRBV6-6 and TRBJ2-7; 10 bases are shared with TRBD1. The CDR3 is 16 residues long. Germline assignment: CDR1 MNHNY and CDR2 SVGAGI (reference sequence). Trimming removed 3 bases from V and 4 bases from J; junction bases left unmatched: 9. This CDR3 is CASSYFPGQGLYEQYF. CDR3 bases: TGTGCCAGCAGTTATTTTCCGGGACAGGGGCTTTACGAGCAGTACTTC.

This chain uses TRBV2 with TRBJ1-6, with D tentatively TRBD1 (6 bases). Germline V lookup: CDR1 SNHLY, CDR2 FYNNEI. V shed 3 bases and J shed 6 bases, with 12 bases lying between them. The CDR3 totals 15 residues. Here the CDR3 reads CASSEGGWGNSPLHF. CDR3 DNA: TGTGCCAGCAGTGAGGGGGGCTGGGGTAATTCACCCCTCCACTTT.

This clone was seen a single time. V is TRBV19 and J is TRBJ2-1; TRBD1 matches at 8 bases. J lost 9 bases, V lost 6 bases, and 7 bases had no gene match. The CDR3 length is 13 residues. CDR1 is LNHDA and CDR2 is SQIVND in the germline V gene (reference sequence). In DNA form, the CDR3 reads TGTGCCAGTAGGTGGACAGGGAGTTTTGAGCAGTTCTTC. This gives the protein CASRWTGSFEQFF.

The chain recombines TRBV7-8 with TRBJ1-4; no clear D gene. The CDR3 is made up of 17 amino acids. V lost 1 base to trimming and J lost 5 bases, with 17 bases between them. Per germline, CDR1 SGHVS and CDR2 FQNEAQ. The DNA for the CDR3 is TGTGCCAGCAGCTTAGGCGGTACTAGGGCCCAAAATGAAAAACTGTTTTTT. Its translation: CASSLGGTRAQNEKLFF. The variable domain in full, completed from reference TRBV7-8 and TRBJ1-4, reads GAGVSQSPRYKVAKRGQDVALRCDPISGHVSLFWYQQALGQGPEFLTYFQNEAQLDKSGLPSDRFFAERPEGSVSTLKIQRTQQEDSAVYLCASSLGGTRAQNEKLFFGSGTQLSVL.

The J gene is TRBJ1-2, the V gene TRBV7-9; perhaps TRBD1 as D (5 bases). From germline, CDR1 is SEHNR and CDR2 FQNEAQ (reference sequence). Trimming pared 1 base from V and 2 bases from J, leaving 8 bases between. The CDR3 consists of 14 residues. The CDR3 DNA follows: TGTGCCAGCAGCTTAGTAGGGGACAACTATGGCTACACCTTC. This gives the protein CASSLVGDNYGYTF.

The table lists this clone with a count of one. The chain is built from TRBV30 and TRBJ1-5, with TRBD1 identical over 7 bases. V gave up 5 bases and J gave up 2 bases; unmatched junction bases: 6. Germline V gene data show CDR1 as GTSNPN and CDR2 as SVGIG (reference sequence). The CDR3 loop spans 14 amino acids. CDR3 loop: CAWGTGVGNQPQHF. CDR3 DNA sequence: TGTGCCTGGGGAACAGGGGTCGGCAATCAGCCCCAGCATTTT.

This sequence joins TRBV27 and TRBJ2-1; D unclear. The CDR3 runs 13 residues. V was shortened by 4 bases and J by 6 bases, with 10 bases between the two germline ends. In germline, CDR1 is MNHEY, CDR2 SMNVEV (reference sequence). The CDR3 coding sequence is TGTGCCAGCAGTTCCCAGATGAGCAATGAGCAGTTCTTC. Amino acids: CASSSQMSNEQFF.